Listed here are 24 T cell receptor beta chains from one sample, sequenced in a study of cytomegalovirus exposure and HLA in healthy donors. A multiplex PCR was run with 60 Vbeta primers and 13 Jbeta primers. TCRdb keeps only in-frame clones here, not all; method: immunoSEQ multiplex PCR. The table includes 50,000 to 60,000 clones, approximately 80% detected once. Sequencing was carried out using PBMCs. The receptors derive from a female donor in good health and CMV-seronegative.

This clone has only one observation. V and J are TRBV2 and TRBJ1-1; TRBD1 might be the D (5 bases). V lost 8 bases to trimming and J lost 3 bases, with 13 bases between them. The germline CDR1 and CDR2 sequences are SNHLY and FYNNEI. CDR3 length equals 13 residues. CDR3 nucleotide sequence: TGTGCCAGCGGGGGAGGGGAGTACACTGAAGCTTTCTTT. Translated, it gives CASGGGEYTEAFF.

Only one count was recorded for this clone. The CDR3 DNA is TGTGCCAGCAGCCAAGGACAAAAGAACACTGAAGCTTTCTTT. It specifies CASSQGQKNTEAFF. This rearrangement joins TRBV7-9 to TRBJ1-1; perhaps TRBD1 as D (5 bases). Germline CDR1 SEHNR, CDR2 FQNEAQ (reference sequence). The CDR3 sequence is 14 residues long. Trimming pared 5 bases from V and 1 base from J, leaving 11 bases between.

This sequence joins TRBV2 and TRBJ1-4, with D perhaps TRBD1 (5 bases). CDR1 is SNHLY and CDR2 is FYNNEI in the germline V gene. Trimming left V 6 bases short and J 4 bases short, with 15 bases between. This CDR3 is 15 amino acids long. Here the CDR3 reads CASRRQGLYNEKLFF. Here the CDR3 DNA reads TGTGCCAGCAGAAGGCAGGGCTTGTATAATGAAAAACTGTTTTTT.

This clone appeared once. The genes are TRBV2 and TRBJ2-2; TRBD1 aligns across 9 bases. The ends lost 4 bases at V and 1 base at J; junction bases unmatched: 10. The length of the CDR3 is 18 residues. The V gene's germline CDR1 is SNHLY and CDR2 FYNNEI. CDR3 sequence: CASSVYRDRVQNTGELFF. The DNA for the CDR3 is TGTGCCAGCAGTGTGTACCGGGACAGGGTCCAGAACACCGGGGAGCTGTTTTTT.

The rearrangement links TRBV7-9 to TRBJ1-6, with 8 bases lining up with TRBD1. Germline lookup yields CDR1 SEHNR and CDR2 FQNEAQ (reference sequence). The CDR3 contains 16 residues. Trimming took 5 bases from V and 10 from J; bases not matched to a gene: 13. Written as DNA, the CDR3 is TGTGCCAGCAGCCGCCCCGGGAGGCAGGGGGCCTCACCCCTCCACTTT. Translation: CASSRPGRQGASPLHF.

The V gene is TRBV19, the J gene TRBJ1-1; D possibly corresponds to TRBD1 (5 bases). V gave up 1 base and J gave up 8 bases, with 8 bases separating them. This CDR3 has 12 residues. The germline V gene has CDR1 LNHDA and CDR2 SQIVND (reference sequence). The CDR3 here is CASSIGSGEAFF. The CDR3 bases are TGTGCCAGTAGTATAGGGTCAGGGGAAGCTTTCTTT.

The chain employs TRBV7-6 and TRBJ2-1, with TRBD2 matching over 14 bases. Germline CDR1 is SGHVS and CDR2 is FNYEAQ. CDR3 length: 15 residues. Trimming at V came to 2 bases and at J to 10 bases, leaving 4 bases not matched to a gene. The CDR3 DNA follows: TGTGCCAGCAGCTTAAGGACTAGCGGGGGGCACGAGCAGTTCTTC. Its translation is CASSLRTSGGHEQFF.

The chain couples TRBV29-1 to TRBJ1-2; unclear D gene. V lost 8 bases and J 11 bases, leaving 9 bases between the germline ends. Germline CDR1 SQVTM, CDR2 ANQGSEA. The CDR3 extends over 8 amino acids. This CDR3 is CSPPGYTF. The CDR3 DNA reads as TGCAGCCCCCCGGGATACACCTTC.

V is TRBV7-3 and J is TRBJ1-1; 9 nucleotides align to TRBD1. CDR1 and CDR2 from the germline V gene are SGHTA and FQGTGA. CDR3 length: 17 amino acids. The V gene end was trimmed by 5 bases and the J gene end by 1 base; junction bases not matched to a gene: 11. CDR3 protein: CASSRNDRGRENTEAFF. The CDR3 region has the DNA TGTGCCAGCAGCAGGAACGACAGGGGGAGGGAGAACACTGAAGCTTTCTTT.

V usage is TRBV14 and J usage is TRBJ1-1; TRBD1 aligns across 7 bases. The germline V gene encodes CDR1 SGHDN and CDR2 FVKESK. With V trimmed by 3 bases and J by 5 bases, 9 bases remained unmatched. This CDR3 spans 15 amino acids. This CDR3 reads CASSQGRQGQTEAFF. CDR3 sequence (DNA): TGTGCCAGCAGCCAGGGACGACAGGGTCAAACTGAAGCTTTCTTT.

This clone was counted once. The chain has TRBV5-6 and TRBJ2-2; TRBD2 agrees at 9 bases. Germline values: CDR1 SGHDT, CDR2 YYEEEE. Trimming removed 0 bases from V and 1 base from J; junction bases left unmatched: 4. CDR3 size: 17 residues. Written as DNA, the CDR3 is TGTGCCAGCAGCTTGGTTAGCGGGGGATTGAACACCGGGGAGCTGTTTTTT. Amino acids: CASSLVSGGLNTGELFF.

The table lists this clone with a count of one. The chain recombines TRBV6-1 with TRBJ1-2; 7 nucleotides agree with TRBD1. The CDR3 has 14 amino acids. Losses at the gene ends were 6 bases for V and 6 bases for J; bases not matched to a gene: 10. Germline V gene data show CDR1 as MNHNS and CDR2 as SASEGT. The CDR3 sequence: CASRERQGVNGYTF. CDR3 DNA sequence: TGTGCCAGCAGAGAGCGACAGGGAGTGAATGGCTACACCTTC.

The CDR3 sequence: CASSRPTGTSVHNEQFF. For the CDR3, the DNA is TGTGCCAGCAGCAGACCGACCGGGACTAGCGTCCACAATGAGCAGTTCTTC. The chain carries TRBV4-2 and TRBJ2-1, with 10 bases lining up with TRBD2. This CDR3 is built from 17 residues. Germline values: CDR1 LGHNA, CDR2 YNFKEQ. J gave up 5 bases and V 5 bases, and 12 bases lay outside the gene matches.

This clone has only one observation. This chain connects TRBV29-1 to TRBJ1-1, with D unresolved. Germline CDR1 and CDR2: SQVTM and ANQGSEA. V dropped 6 bases and J dropped 1 base, with 12 bases sitting between them. CDR3 size: 13 residues. This CDR3 is CSVAAGSNTEAFF. DNA for the CDR3: TGCAGCGTCGCAGCGGGGTCGAACACTGAAGCTTTCTTT.

This clone was picked up a small number of times. The gene calls are TRBV5-4 and TRBJ1-2, with 9 bases identical to TRBD1. The CDR3 totals 14 residues. With 4 bases clipped from V and 4 bases from J, the junction kept 5 bases outside the gene matches. Per the germline V gene, CDR1 is SGHNT and CDR2 is YYREEE (reference sequence). The CDR3 DNA reads TGTGCCAGCAGCCCGGGACAGGGCGTCTATGGCTACACCTTC. This translates into CASSPGQGVYGYTF.

J is TRBJ2-2 and V is TRBV6-6, with D possibly matching TRBD1 (5 bases). Germline V gene sequence: CDR1 MNHNY, CDR2 SVGAGI (reference sequence). The CDR3 consists of 14 residues. Trimming took off 8 bases at V and 1 base at J, with 11 bases between the two ends. In DNA form, the CDR3 reads TGTGCCAGCCTCAGGGCTCGGAACACCGGGGAGCTGTTTTTT. This sequence encodes CASLRARNTGELFF.

The V and J genes are TRBV7-9 and TRBJ1-2, with D possibly TRBD1 on 5 matching bases. Germline V gene sequence: CDR1 SEHNR, CDR2 FQNEAQ (reference sequence). The CDR3 loop spans 15 amino acids. V was pared by 3 bases and J by 0 bases, with 11 bases between. The CDR3 sequence: CASSFAGQPNYGYTF. The CDR3 region has the DNA TGTGCCAGCAGCTTCGCGGGGCAGCCTAACTATGGCTACACCTTC.

The rearrangement uses TRBV4-1 and TRBJ1-2, with unresolved D. Trimming took off 1 base at V and 5 bases at J, with 14 bases between the two ends. Germline V CDR1 and CDR2: MGHRA, YSYEKL. The CDR3 loop spans 15 amino acids. Here the CDR3 reads CASSQGAQSAYGYTF. CDR3 DNA sequence: TGCGCCAGCAGCCAAGGGGCACAGTCAGCTTATGGCTACACCTTC.

The rearrangement uses TRBV11-2 and TRBJ2-7, with a possible D match to TRBD2 (7 bases). The CDR3 contains 16 residues. Trimming took 0 bases from V and 6 from J, leaving 18 bases between them. Germline lookup yields CDR1 SGHAT and CDR2 FQNNGV. CDR3 sequence: CASSLEGSPGGREQYF. The CDR3 coding sequence is TGTGCCAGCAGCTTAGAGGGCTCTCCCGGGGGGCGCGAGCAGTACTTC.

This sequence joins TRBV9 and TRBJ1-1, with 7 bases matching TRBD1. The length of the CDR3 is 17 residues. V lost 3 bases to trimming and J lost 0 bases; unmatched junction nucleotides: 11. Germline loops: CDR1 SGDLS, CDR2 YYNGEE. The DNA for the CDR3 is TGTGCCAGCAGCGCCGCGGGACAGCGATCCGTGAACACTGAAGCTTTCTTT. Amino acids: CASSAAGQRSVNTEAFF.

The chain combines TRBV11-3 with TRBJ2-1, with TRBD2 matching 11 bases. The CDR3 is 15 residues long. CDR1 is SGHNT and CDR2 is YENEEA in the germline V gene. V lost 5 bases to trimming and J lost 4 bases; unmatched junction nucleotides: 4. CDR3 region: CASSTGTSGYNEQFF. The CDR3 coding sequence is TGTGCCAGCAGCACCGGGACTAGCGGATACAATGAGCAGTTCTTC.

This chain joins TRBV5-6 and TRBJ1-2, with D maybe TRBD1 (6 bases). V was clipped by 10 bases and J by 8 bases, with 30 bases between them. CDR1 is SGHDT and CDR2 is YYEEEE in the germline V gene. This CDR3 contains 16 residues. The CDR3 loop reads CAVSLQGPNGIVGYTF. The CDR3 region has the DNA TGTGCCGTCAGCCTACAGGGACCCAACGGGATTGTAGGCTACACCTTC.

The chain recombines TRBV6-5 with TRBJ2-1; D gene ambiguous. With 5 bases removed from V and 8 bases from J, the gap between germline ends came to 19 bases. CDR1 MNHEY and CDR2 SVGAGI come from the germline V gene. The CDR3 loop spans 15 amino acids. CDR3 sequence reads: CASSRPLGATHEQFF. Here the CDR3 DNA reads TGTGCCAGCAGTCGGCCCTTAGGAGCGACCCATGAGCAGTTCTTC.

This clone occurred a few times. This chain joins TRBV27 and TRBJ1-4; TRBD1 agrees at 7 bases. V was pared by 2 bases and J by 1 base, with 13 bases of the junction left unmatched. The CDR3 covers 19 residues. Germline lookup yields CDR1 MNHEY and CDR2 SMNVEV (reference sequence). The CDR3 sequence is CASSLPPGQRTLTNEKLFF. Here the CDR3 DNA reads TGTGCCAGCAGTTTACCCCCGGGACAGAGAACTTTAACTAATGAAAAACTGTTTTTT.